This T cell receptor (beta chain) was found in a study of radiation and T cells in renal cell carcinoma. Study-level results: Top tumor clonotypes rose in blood 2 weeks post-radiation, then contracted. Baseline intratumoral clonotype presence is unknown without pretreatment biopsies.

Specified time point: blood 2 weeks post-SBRT. Treatment specified: 15 Gy SBRT to primary tumor, nephrectomy 4 weeks later. The patient's renal cell carcinoma had clear cell pathology. This clone was seen at least ten times. The antigen remains undetermined. In germline, CDR1 is PRHDT, CDR2 FYEKMQ (reference sequence). The V gene lost 6 bases and the J gene lost 3 bases, with 13 bases spanning the gap. This CDR3 contains 14 residues. Sequencing used immunoSEQ multiplex PCR; TCRdb keeps in-frame clones, though not all of them. This sample has about 150,000 clones; roughly 86% occur once, and the top ten carry approximately 12%.

The rearrangement joins TRBV13 to TRBJ2-3; TRBD1 is a possible D gene (6 bases). The specimen was blood, collected from a patient whose treatment included radiotherapy and nephrectomy. This TCR was recovered from a woman aged 50 to 65 with renal cell carcinoma. In DNA form, the CDR3 reads TGTGCCAGCAGAGAGAGGACAGTTACAGATACGCAGTATTTT. Amino acids: CASRERTVTDTQYF.